This entry describes one T cell receptor (beta chain). Its specificity is unknown. Individual cDNA molecules had unique molecular identifiers attached to them by the library. One entry per CDR3 protein, called by TCRdb with MiXCR from the RACE reads. Seen here are under 200,000 distinct CDR3 sequences, more than 25% observed once, and the top ten hold less than 3.5%. Indicated time point: pre-sensitization, week 0. Treatment denoted: therapeutic diphenylcyclopropenone sensitization with weekly scalp DPC. The sample is drawn from a study of human T cells and chemical hapten exposure. Study-level information: Affected patients, primarily female, had alopecia areata, totalis or universalis. Points from the study as a whole: TCRs exceeding 1 in 1000 frequency stayed unchanged with DPC sensitization.

The clonotype was recovered from a young woman with alopecia areata. Some clones in this sample may be carry-over from other donors' samples. The source was whole blood, collected in connection with sensitization to the hapten diphenylcyclopropenone (DPC).

The CDR3 region is CASSPRQGVNTGELFF. As DNA, the CDR3 is TGCGCCAGCAGCCCCCGACAGGGGGTGAACACCGGGGAGCTGTTTTTT. The chain combines TRBV5-1 with TRBJ2-2; 9 positions match TRBD1. There are 16 residues in the CDR3. After removal of 4 bases from V and 1 base from J, the junction contained 5 bases not matched to a gene. Germline CDR1 is SGHRS and CDR2 is YFSETQ.